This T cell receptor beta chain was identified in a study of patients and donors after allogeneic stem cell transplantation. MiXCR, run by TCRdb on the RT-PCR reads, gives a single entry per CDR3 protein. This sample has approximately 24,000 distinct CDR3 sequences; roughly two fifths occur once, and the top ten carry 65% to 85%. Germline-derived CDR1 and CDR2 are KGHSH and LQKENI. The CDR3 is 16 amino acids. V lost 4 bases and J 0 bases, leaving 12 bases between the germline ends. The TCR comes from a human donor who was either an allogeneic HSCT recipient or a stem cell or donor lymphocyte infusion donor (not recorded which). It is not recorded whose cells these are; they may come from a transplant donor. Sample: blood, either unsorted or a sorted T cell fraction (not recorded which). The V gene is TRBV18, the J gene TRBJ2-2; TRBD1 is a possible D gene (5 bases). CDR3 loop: CASSLTRVANTGELFF. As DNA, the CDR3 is TGTGCCAGCTCACTGACCAGGGTCGCGAACACCGGGGAGCTGTTTTTT. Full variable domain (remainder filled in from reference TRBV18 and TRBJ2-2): NAGVMQNPRHLVRRRGQEARLRCSPMKGHSHVYWYRQLPEEGLKFMVYLQKENIIDESGMPKERFSAEFPKEGPSILRIQQVVRGDSAAYFCASSLTRVANTGELFFGEGSRLTVL.